This T cell receptor beta chain derives from a study of blood T cell repertoires in COVID-19 (dated by TCRdb to about 2020). Regarding the research as a whole: The collaborator samples originated in the United States, Italy and Spain and spanned the acute and convalescent phases of COVID-19. The material from the prospective study consisted of cDNA or gDNA derived from T cells, B-cell-depleted T cells, or PBMCs. Subjects who had been exposed to COVID-19, were actively infected with it, or had recovered from it provided the deeply sampled blood TCRbeta repertoires that made up the dataset. The repertoires were released in a freely available public database intended as a resource for research on the immune response to SARS-CoV-2. Samples came from the ongoing ImmuneRACE study (first 160 participants) plus 1,254 subjects from 6 global collaborators. Sample metadata almost always included a de-identified subject ID, COVID-19 status, age in years and sex. HLA class I and class II types, where available, came from metadata supplied by the sample provider rather than from assay-based typing.

Paper-wide results and their limitations: The amount of clinical and demographic metadata varied by source and participant and was provided uncurated.

One collaborating source in Seattle enrolled patients during active infection and followed them longitudinally through the course of disease. Whole blood was collected in K2EDTA tubes by collaborating institutions according to the institutions' own protocols. For TCRbeta analysis, collaborators shipped samples in one of three forms: frozen whole blood, isolated PBMCs, or DNA extracted from either of those sample types. TCRbeta CDR3 regions were amplified from genomic DNA using the immunoSEQ Assay, a bias-controlled multiplex PCR. On the study's bioinformatics: Within the assay, amplification of reference gene primers was used to estimate how many nucleated cells each sample contained. To quantify the absolute abundance of each unique TCRbeta CDR3 rearrangement, sequence reads were collapsed and filtered. For each sample, productive Simpson clonality was calculated as the square root of Simpson's diversity index across productive rearrangements. This is the immuneACCESS table as TCRdb keeps it, with only in-frame sequences that have V and J called. A part of the clones is gone; compared with another copy, unresolved V genes explain less than half, and the rest is unexplained. D and trimming were read from the DNA, whereas the V and J calls and clone size are those reported in that table. For this sample the table gives 330,000 or so clones, of which approximately 89% were detected only once. Just under 4% of the sample is taken by the ten largest.

V trim: 1 base; J trim: 5 bases; unmatched bases: 8. Inclusive of the bounding cysteine and phenylalanine, the CDR3 is 16 residues long. The CDR3 DNA has 48 bases and is translated from base 1. The germline V gene (reference sequence) yields LNHDA for CDR1 and SQIVND for CDR2. For this clone: Its antigen is unknown. No per-base quality is available; no much larger clone lies one base away.

The chain uses TRBV19 and TRBJ1-1; TRBD1 lines up with 9 middle nucleotides. The TCR was taken from a woman in her sixties with COVID-19, enrolled during active disease. The sequenced material came from peripheral blood. The nucleotide sequence reads as follows: TGTGCCAGTAGTATAGCTTCCGGGACAGGGATGACTGAAGCTTTCTTT. Translated, it gives CASSIASGTGMTEAFF. With the rest looked up from the reference TRBV19 and TRBJ1-1 genes rather than sequenced, the full variable domain is DGGITQSPKYLFRKEGQNVTLSCEQNLNHDAMYWYRQDPGQGLRLIYYSQIVNDFQKGDIAEGYSVSREKKESFPLTVTSAQKNPTAFYLCASSIASGTGMTEAFFGQGTRLTVV.